This T cell receptor beta chain was obtained from a study of blood T cell repertoires in COVID-19. Study-level background: The origin of the acute and convalescent COVID-19 samples was the United States, Italy and Spain.

V lost 6 bases to trimming and J lost 4 bases; unmatched junction nucleotides: 14. The V gene's germline CDR1 is SGHNT and CDR2 YYREEE (reference sequence). CDR3 length: 16 residues. Authors' data handling: Counts of nucleated cells, estimated from reference gene primer amplification, were obtained. Measured with immunoSEQ multiplex PCR; TCRdb has only the in-frame clones, and not every one. The V and J calls and clone size come from that table; D and trimming were worked out from the DNA. This table has a few hundred thousand clones, just under 90% appearing once. The sample taken for sequencing was peripheral blood. This TCR came from a woman between 50 and 59 years old with COVID-19, enrolled during active disease. The rearrangement joins TRBV5-4 to TRBJ2-7, with 9 bases fitting TRBD2. The CDR3 nucleotides are TGTGCCAGCACCCCGGGAGGCGGGAGGGCCGGGTACGAGCAGTACTTC. Translation gives CASTPGGGRAGYEQYF. The full variable domain, its missing parts supplied by reference TRBV5-4 and TRBJ2-7, is ETGVTQSPTHLIKTRGQQVTLRCSSQSGHNTVSWYQQALGQGPQFIFQYYREEENGRGNFPPRFSGLQFPNYSSELNVNALELDDSALYLCASTPGGGRAGYEQYFGPGTRLTVT.